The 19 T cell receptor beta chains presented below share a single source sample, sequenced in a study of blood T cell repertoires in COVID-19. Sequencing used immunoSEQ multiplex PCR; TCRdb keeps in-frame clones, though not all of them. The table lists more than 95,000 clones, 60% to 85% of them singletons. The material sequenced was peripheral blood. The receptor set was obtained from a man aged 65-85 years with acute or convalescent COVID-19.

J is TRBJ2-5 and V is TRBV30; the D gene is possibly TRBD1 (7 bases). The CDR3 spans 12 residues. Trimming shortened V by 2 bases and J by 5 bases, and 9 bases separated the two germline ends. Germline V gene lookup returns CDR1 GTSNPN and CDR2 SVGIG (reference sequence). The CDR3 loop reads CAWSSGGETQYF. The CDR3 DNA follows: TGTGCCTGGAGTTCAGGGGGGGAGACCCAGTACTTC.

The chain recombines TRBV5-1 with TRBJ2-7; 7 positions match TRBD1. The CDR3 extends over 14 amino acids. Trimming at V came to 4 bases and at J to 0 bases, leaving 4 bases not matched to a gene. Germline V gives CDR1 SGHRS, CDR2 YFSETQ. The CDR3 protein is CASSNQGDSYEQYF. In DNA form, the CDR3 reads TGCGCCAGCAGCAACCAGGGGGACTCCTACGAGCAGTACTTC.

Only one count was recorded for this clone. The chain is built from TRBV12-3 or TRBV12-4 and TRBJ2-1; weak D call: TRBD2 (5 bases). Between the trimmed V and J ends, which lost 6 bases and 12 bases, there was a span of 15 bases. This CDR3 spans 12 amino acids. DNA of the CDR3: TGTGCCAGCAGCACCCAAGCAGGAGGGCAGTTCTTC. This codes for CASSTQAGGQFF.

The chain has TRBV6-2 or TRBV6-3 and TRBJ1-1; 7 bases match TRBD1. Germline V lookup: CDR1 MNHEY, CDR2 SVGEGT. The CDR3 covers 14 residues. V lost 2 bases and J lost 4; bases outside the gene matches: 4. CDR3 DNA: TGTGCCAGCAGTTACGGGGACAGCTCCACTGAAGCTTTCTTT. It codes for CASSYGDSSTEAFF.

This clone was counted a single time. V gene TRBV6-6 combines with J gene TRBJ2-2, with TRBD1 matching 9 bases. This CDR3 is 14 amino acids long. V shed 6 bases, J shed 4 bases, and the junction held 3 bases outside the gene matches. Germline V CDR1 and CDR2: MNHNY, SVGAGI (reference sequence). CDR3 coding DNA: TGTGCCAGCAGACAGGGGGCCCCCACCGGGGAGCTGTTTTTT. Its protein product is CASRQGAPTGELFF.

CDR3 residues: CASSVMRGSDTQYF. CDR3 DNA sequence: TGTGCCAGCAGCGTTATGCGGGGGTCAGATACGCAGTATTTT. The chain carries TRBV9 and TRBJ2-3, with 7 bases fitting TRBD2. Trimming removed 2 bases from V and 4 bases from J; junction bases left unmatched: 4. This CDR3 comprises 14 residues. Germline V gene data show CDR1 as SGDLS and CDR2 as YYNGEE. The variable domain in full, with the rest retrieved from reference TRBV9 and TRBJ2-3, is DSGVTQTPKHLITATGQRVTLRCSPRSGDLSVYWYQQSLDQGLQFLIQYYNGEERAKGNILERFSAQQFPDLHSELNLSSLELGDSALYFCASSVMRGSDTQYFGPGTRLTVL.

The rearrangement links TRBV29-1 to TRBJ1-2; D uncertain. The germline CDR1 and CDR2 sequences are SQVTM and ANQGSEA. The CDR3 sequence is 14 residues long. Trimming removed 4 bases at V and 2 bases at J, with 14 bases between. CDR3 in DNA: TGCAGCGTTGTGCTCTTATCCCTAAACTATGGCTACACCTTC. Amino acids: CSVVLLSLNYGYTF.

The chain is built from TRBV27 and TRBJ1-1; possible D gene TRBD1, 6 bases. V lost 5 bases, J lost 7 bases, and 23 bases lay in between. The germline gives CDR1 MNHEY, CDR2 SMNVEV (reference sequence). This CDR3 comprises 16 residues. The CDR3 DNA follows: TGTGCCAGCAGTCGCCACGGTTGGGGGCAAGCCTATGAAGCTTTCTTT. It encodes CASSRHGWGQAYEAFF.

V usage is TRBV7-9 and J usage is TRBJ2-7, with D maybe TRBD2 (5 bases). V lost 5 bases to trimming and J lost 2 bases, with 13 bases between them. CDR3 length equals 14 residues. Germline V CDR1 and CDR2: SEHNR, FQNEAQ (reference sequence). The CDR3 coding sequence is TGTGCCAGCAGCCTTCTGAGCGGTACCTACGAGCAGTACTTC. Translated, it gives CASSLLSGTYEQYF.

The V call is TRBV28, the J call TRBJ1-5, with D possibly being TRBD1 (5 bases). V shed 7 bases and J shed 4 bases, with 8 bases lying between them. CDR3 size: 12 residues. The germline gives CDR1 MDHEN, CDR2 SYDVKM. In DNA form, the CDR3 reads TGTGCCAGCACGCACAGGAATCAGCCCCAGCATTTT. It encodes CASTHRNQPQHF.

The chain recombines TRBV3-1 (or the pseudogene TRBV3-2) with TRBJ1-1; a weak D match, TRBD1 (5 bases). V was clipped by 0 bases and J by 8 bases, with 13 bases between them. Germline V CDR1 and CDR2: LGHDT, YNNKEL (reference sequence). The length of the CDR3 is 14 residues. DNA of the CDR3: TGTGCCAGCAGCCAAGATACTCAGGGAATCGAAGCTTTCTTT. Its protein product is CASSQDTQGIEAFF.

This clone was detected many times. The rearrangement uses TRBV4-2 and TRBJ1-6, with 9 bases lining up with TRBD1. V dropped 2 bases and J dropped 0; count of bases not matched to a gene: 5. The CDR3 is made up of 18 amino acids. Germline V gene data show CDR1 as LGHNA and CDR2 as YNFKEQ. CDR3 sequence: CASSQNDRGSSYNSPLHF. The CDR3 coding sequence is TGTGCCAGCAGCCAAAACGACAGGGGGAGCTCCTATAATTCACCCCTCCACTTT.

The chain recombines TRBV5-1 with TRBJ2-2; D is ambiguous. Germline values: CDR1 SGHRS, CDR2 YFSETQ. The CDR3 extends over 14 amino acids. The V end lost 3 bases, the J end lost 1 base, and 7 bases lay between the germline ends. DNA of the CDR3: TGCGCCAGCAGCTCCCAGGAGAACACCGGGGAGCTGTTTTTT. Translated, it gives CASSSQENTGELFF.

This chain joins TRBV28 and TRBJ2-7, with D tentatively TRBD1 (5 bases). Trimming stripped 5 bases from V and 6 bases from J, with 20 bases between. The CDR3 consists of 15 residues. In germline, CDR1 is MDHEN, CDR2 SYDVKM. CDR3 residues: CASSNRWVPPGEQYF. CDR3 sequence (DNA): TGTGCCAGCAGTAACAGGTGGGTGCCCCCAGGCGAGCAGTACTTC.

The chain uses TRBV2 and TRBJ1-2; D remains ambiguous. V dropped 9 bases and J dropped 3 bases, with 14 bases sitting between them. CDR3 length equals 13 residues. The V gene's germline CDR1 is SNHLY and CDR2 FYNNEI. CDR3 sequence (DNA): TGTGCCAGACTCCGGAGTGACGACTATGGCTACACCTTC. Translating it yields CARLRSDDYGYTF.

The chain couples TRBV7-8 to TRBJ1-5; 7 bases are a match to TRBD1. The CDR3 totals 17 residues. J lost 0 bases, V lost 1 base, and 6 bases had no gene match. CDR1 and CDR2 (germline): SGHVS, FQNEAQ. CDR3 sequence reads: CASSLVGGANSNQPQHF. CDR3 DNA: TGTGCCAGCAGCTTAGTAGGGGGCGCTAATAGCAATCAGCCCCAGCATTTT.

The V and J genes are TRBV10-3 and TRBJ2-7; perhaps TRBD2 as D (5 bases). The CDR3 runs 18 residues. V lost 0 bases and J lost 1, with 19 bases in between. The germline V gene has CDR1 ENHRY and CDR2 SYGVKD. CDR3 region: CAISESRGTGRLSYEQYF. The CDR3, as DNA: TGTGCCATCAGTGAGTCCCGGGGTACTGGTCGACTTTCCTACGAGCAGTACTTC.

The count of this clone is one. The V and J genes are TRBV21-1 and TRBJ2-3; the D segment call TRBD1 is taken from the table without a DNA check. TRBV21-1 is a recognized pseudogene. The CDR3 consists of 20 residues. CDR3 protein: CASSKARQGAESLSTDTQYF. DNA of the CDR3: TGTGCCAGCAGCAAAGCGCGACAGGGGGCGGAATCCTTAAGCACAGATACGCAGTATTTT.

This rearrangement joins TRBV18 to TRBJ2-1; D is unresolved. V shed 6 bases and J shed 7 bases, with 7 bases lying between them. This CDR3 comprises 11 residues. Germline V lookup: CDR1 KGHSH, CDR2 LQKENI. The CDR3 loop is CASSPGNEQFF. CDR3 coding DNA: TGTGCCAGCTCCCCCGGTAATGAGCAGTTCTTC.